This TCR beta chain was profiled in a study of Ad26.COV2.S vaccination and SARS-CoV-2 variants. For the study at large: Donor got 5x10^10 or 1x10^11 viral particles of Ad26.COV2.S.

Data came from immunoSEQ multiplex PCR; TCRdb stores just in-frame clones and leaves some out. The data hold approximately 420,000 clones, with less than 90% observed a single time. General study findings and limits: Quantification of TCR breadth and depth may have yielded underestimates of total T cell responses.

Regarding treatment: roughly 19 received Ad26.COV2.S at low or high dose, single or two shots; about 5 received placebo; per-sample allocation not given. Material that was analyzed had been drawn on day 63 after the first vaccine or placebo injection. An Ad26 vector that expressed Wuhan-strain SARS-CoV-2 spike constituted the vaccine. As to this clone: Its antigen is not identified.

Trimming pared 4 bases from V and 5 bases from J, leaving 11 bases between. CDR3 length equals 13 residues. The chain combines TRBV12-3 or TRBV12-4 with TRBJ2-5; D gene ambiguous. This sample comprised peripheral blood, obtained in a trial of Ad26.COV2.S vaccine versus placebo. The receptor was derived from a person aged 18-60 years who received the Ad26.COV2.S COVID-19 vaccine or a placebo. CDR3 region: CASSSLSRETQYF. For the CDR3, the DNA is TGTGCCAGCAGTTCCCTCTCGAGGGAGACCCAGTACTTC.